This record looks at one T cell receptor beta chain sequence and its context. What it recognizes is unknown. A read error may account for a junction end that differs from germline. The template was RNA from unsorted bulk tissue. Germline V gene sequence: CDR1 MGHRA, CDR2 YSYEKL. The CDR3 is made up of 14 amino acids. The sample comes from a study of tumor and adjacent non-tumor tissue in lung cancer. In the study overall: Samples averaged about 3.8 million productive TCRbeta reads each.

Findings and limits, study-wide: Top 100 clones took a larger repertoire share in normal lung.

TCRbeta libraries were built with three rounds of nested PCR, modified from ARM-PCR. MiXCR was run by TCRdb on the multiplex PCR reads, yielding one entry per CDR3 protein. The data contain 76,000 or so distinct CDR3 sequences, roughly 70% of them singletons. The chain employs TRBV4-1 and TRBJ2-5; D call uncertain. The TCR originated in a woman in her seventies with non-small cell lung cancer. Sequencing used lung tumor tissue. The CDR3 sequence: CASSQDRLQETLYF. The DNA for the CDR3 is TGCGCCAGCAGCCAAGATCGCCTGCAAGAGACCCTGTACTTC.